This T cell receptor (beta chain) was sequenced during a study of cytomegalovirus exposure and HLA in healthy donors. This clone was recorded only once. The PCR was carried out with 60 Vbeta primers and 13 Jbeta primers. Method: immunoSEQ multiplex PCR; TCRdb's copy keeps in-frame clones and lacks some. The data contain roughly 100,000 clones, over 75% of them singletons. This CDR3 is 14 amino acids long. The J segment lost 2 bases and the V segment lost 2 bases, leaving 0 bases of the junction unmatched. The germline V gene has CDR1 SEHNR and CDR2 FQNEAQ (reference sequence). The V gene is TRBV7-9, the J gene TRBJ1-1; 9 bases line up with TRBD1. The sequenced sample consisted of PBMCs. The receptor was derived from a woman in her 40s in good health and CMV-seropositive. The CDR3 DNA follows: TGTGCCAGCAGCTTAACAGGGGGCAACACTGAAGCTTTCTTT. Translation: CASSLTGGNTEAFF.